In its sample, the clone carrying this T cell receptor (beta chain) was seen a few times. Antigen unknown. The sample belongs to a study of T-cell reconstitution after alpha-beta-depleted transplantation in children. The authors prepared the TCRbeta library with unique molecular identifiers. TCRdb redid the calling of the PCR reads with MiXCR, one entry per CDR3 protein. The profile shows approximately 490,000 distinct CDR3 sequences, 8% to 11% of them singletons. Overall study results and limits: Approximately two months post-transplant, alpha-beta T cells reportedly originated from several hundred expanded graft clones. Several patients had high TCRbeta diversity at day 60; it came from surviving recipient T cells and thymic progenitors. Most T-cell counts and diversity one year after the transplant came from T cells that were newly produced.

This CDR3 has 16 residues. In germline, CDR1 is MNHEY, CDR2 SMNVEV (reference sequence). V gave up 8 bases and J gave up 4 bases, with 20 bases separating them. The source of this sequence is a child younger than 10 with inherited bone marrow failure, due to receive a stem cell transplant. The sequenced sample was PBMCs, obtained before TCRalphabeta/CD19-depleted stem cell transplant. This sequence joins TRBV27 and TRBJ2-2; D possibly corresponds to TRBD2 (7 bases). CDR3 protein: CASHITGGLGTGELFF. The CDR3 nucleotides are TGTGCCAGCCACATCACCGGGGGGCTCGGCACCGGGGAGCTGTTTTTT.